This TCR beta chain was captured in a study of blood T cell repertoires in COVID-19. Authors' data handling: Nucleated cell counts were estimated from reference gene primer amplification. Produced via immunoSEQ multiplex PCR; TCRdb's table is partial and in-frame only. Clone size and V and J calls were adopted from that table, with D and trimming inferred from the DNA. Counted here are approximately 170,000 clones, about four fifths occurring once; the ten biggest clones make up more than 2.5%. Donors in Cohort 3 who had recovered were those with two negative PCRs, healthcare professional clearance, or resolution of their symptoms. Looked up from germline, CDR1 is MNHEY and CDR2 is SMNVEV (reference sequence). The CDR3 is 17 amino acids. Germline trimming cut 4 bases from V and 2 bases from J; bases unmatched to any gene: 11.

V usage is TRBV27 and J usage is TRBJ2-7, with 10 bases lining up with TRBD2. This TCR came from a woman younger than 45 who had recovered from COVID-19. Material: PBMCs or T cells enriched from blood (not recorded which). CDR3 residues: CASSSPNSGGRTYEQYV. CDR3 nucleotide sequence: TGTGCCAGCAGTTCCCCGAATAGCGGGGGGCGTACCTACGAGCAGTACGTC.